This T cell receptor beta chain stems from a study of CD8 T cells in Susac syndrome. A quantity of about 0.5 to 1 ug RNA underwent reverse transcription using random hexamers. With immunoSEQ multiplex PCR, TCR beta CDR3 was amplified across 54 Vbeta and 13 Jbeta. TCRdb ran MiXCR on the immunoSEQ multiplex PCR reads and lists one entry per CDR3 protein. This repertoire shows 230,000 or so distinct CDR3 sequences, 95% found once; its top ten account for 0.085% to 0.1%. Study-wide points: The authors acknowledged that the study's TCR sequencing and HLA analysis involved relatively few individuals.

High-throughput TCR beta sequencing covered peripheral CD8+ and CD4+ T cells. Details on this clonotype: Its antigen remains unidentified. A junction end diverges from the germline sequence, so it may reflect a read error.

The CDR3 extends over 12 amino acids. CDR1 MDHEN and CDR2 SYDVKM come from the germline V gene. The receptor comes from a human donor with multiple sclerosis. This sequence joins TRBV28 and TRBJ2-2; D gene ambiguous. The sample taken for sequencing was CD4+ T cells from PBMCs. CDR3 loop: CASSEATRELFF. The CDR3 DNA is TGTGCCAGCAGTGAAGCCACCCGGGAGCTGTTTTTT.